A single sample is the source of the 18 T cell receptor beta chains below, sequenced in a study of T cells after yellow fever vaccination. One entry per CDR3 protein, called by TCRdb with MiXCR from the 5' RACE reads. The data show 300,000 to 400,000 distinct CDR3 sequences, 12% seen once. The sequenced sample was CD4+ T cells sorted from PBMCs, obtained 15 days after the yellow fever booster vaccination. Source of these receptors: a man aged 18-30 years who received the YFV17D yellow fever vaccine.

There are a few counts of this clonotype. The chain combines TRBV2 with TRBJ1-5; D is uncertain. CDR1 SNHLY and CDR2 FYNNEI come from the germline V gene. V lost 4 bases and J lost 3, with 13 bases in between. The CDR3 length is 15 residues. The CDR3 region is CASSVGSQPNQPQHF. The CDR3 DNA sequence: TGTGCCAGCAGTGTAGGATCGCAACCCAATCAGCCCCAGCATTTT. Together with reference TRBV2 and TRBJ1-5, the CDR3 gives the full variable domain: EPEVTQTPSHQVTQMGQEVILRCVPISNHLYFYWYRQILGQKVEFLVSFYNNEISEKSEIFDDQFSVERPDGSNFTLKIRSTKLEDSAMYFCASSVGSQPNQPQHFGDGTRLSIL.

This clonotype was seen ten or more times. V is TRBV4-1 and J is TRBJ1-2; weak D call: TRBD1 (5 bases). The V end lost 2 bases, the J end lost 4 bases, and 14 bases lay between the germline ends. The germline V gene has CDR1 MGHRA and CDR2 YSYEKL. The CDR3 is 15 residues long. The CDR3 DNA reads as TGCGCCAGCAGCCAAACCGGGACTGACCTCTATGGCTACACCTTC. Its translation: CASSQTGTDLYGYTF.

The rearrangement uses TRBV5-4 and TRBJ2-5, with 12 bases matching TRBD1. The CDR3 has 14 amino acids. The germline gives CDR1 SGHNT, CDR2 YYREEE (reference sequence). J gave up 6 bases and V 6 bases, and 6 bases lay outside the gene matches. CDR3 loop: CASNQGQGAKTQYF. The CDR3 nucleotides read TGTGCCAGCAACCAGGGACAGGGGGCAAAGACCCAGTACTTC.

The chain uses TRBV3-1 and TRBJ1-1; D gene uncertain. CDR1 is LGHDT and CDR2 is YNNKEL in the germline V gene (reference sequence). V lost 2 bases to trimming and J lost 3 bases, with 13 bases between them. The CDR3 contains 15 residues. The CDR3 bases are TGTGCCAGCAGCCAATTGGCCATATCTGACACTGAAGCTTTCTTT. Residues: CASSQLAISDTEAFF.

The sample holds a few counts of this clonotype. This chain links TRBV6-5 with TRBJ2-7; 8 nucleotides agree with TRBD2. V was clipped by 0 bases and J by 2 bases; unmatched bases: 3. Germline CDR1 and CDR2: MNHEY and SVGAGI. CDR3 length: 15 residues. This CDR3 reads CASSYSISGAYEQYF. In DNA, the CDR3 is TGTGCCAGCAGTTACTCGATTAGCGGGGCCTACGAGCAGTACTTC.

The chain has TRBV4-3 and TRBJ2-1; no definite D call. The germline gives CDR1 LGHNA, CDR2 YSLEER. The germline V and J ends were trimmed by 1 base and 7 bases, with 5 bases remaining between them. The CDR3 loop spans 12 amino acids. DNA of the CDR3: TGCGCCAGCAGCCAAGTGTGGAATGAGCAGTTCTTC. This encodes CASSQVWNEQFF.

V and J are TRBV20-1 and TRBJ1-5; no definite D call. Looked up from germline, CDR1 is DFQATT and CDR2 is SNEGSKA (reference sequence). CDR3 length: 14 amino acids. V was pared by 6 bases and J by 1 base, with 13 bases between. CDR3 coding DNA: TGCAGTGCCCATCCGGCGGCGAGCAATCAGCCCCAGCATTTT. Protein sequence: CSAHPAASNQPQHF.

This chain joins TRBV7-2 and TRBJ2-3, with D perhaps matching TRBD1 or TRBD2 (5 bases each). CDR3 size: 14 residues. Deletions cut 5 bases from V and 6 bases from J, with 15 bases between. Germline CDR1 reads SGHTA; CDR2 reads FQGNSA. The CDR3 loop reads CASSPRGPRDTQYF. CDR3 nucleotides: TGTGCCAGCAGCCCCCGGGGCCCCCGGGATACGCAGTATTTT.

This clonotype showed up just a few times. The chain employs TRBV4-3 and TRBJ2-5; no definite D call. V lost 3 bases to trimming and J lost 3 bases, with 17 bases between them. The CDR3 is 16 amino acids. In germline, CDR1 is LGHNA, CDR2 YSLEER. For the CDR3, the DNA is TGCGCCAGCAGCCAGACGACTCGCGGATGGGAAGAGACCCAGTACTTC. It is translated as CASSQTTRGWEETQYF.

The chain has TRBV9 and TRBJ2-2; D is undetermined. The germline V gene encodes CDR1 SGDLS and CDR2 YYNGEE. Trimming cost V 3 bases and J 0 bases, with 6 bases left between them. The CDR3 consists of 14 residues. The CDR3 DNA is TGTGCCAGCAGCGCGGCCCCGAACACCGGGGAGCTGTTTTTT. Translation gives CASSAAPNTGELFF.

This chain joins TRBV12-5 and TRBJ2-5; 7 bases agree with TRBD1. CDR3 length: 14 amino acids. Germline V gene sequence: CDR1 LGHNT, CDR2 FRNRAP. Germline trimming cut 6 bases from V and 2 bases from J; bases unmatched to any gene: 6. CDR3 bases: TGTGCTAGTGGGCCGGGACAGAGACAAGAGACCCAGTACTTC. Translation: CASGPGQRQETQYF. The complete variable domain, with remaining parts taken from reference TRBV12-5 and TRBJ2-5, reads DARVTQTPRHKVTEMGQEVTMRCQPILGHNTVFWYRQTMMQGLELLAYFRNRAPLDDSGMPKDRFSAEMPDATLATLKIQPSEPRDSAVYFCASGPGQRQETQYFGPGTRLLVL.

This clonotype has just a few counts. The chain carries TRBV5-1 and TRBJ1-6, with 7 bases that match TRBD1. The CDR3 has 17 residues. Germline CDR1 is SGHRS and CDR2 is YFSETQ. The V segment lost 1 base and the J segment 3 bases; nucleotides outside the gene matches: 7. CDR3 DNA: TGCGCCAGCAGCTTGAAGGGGGCCCTGGTCTATAATTCACCCCTCCACTTT. The encoded protein is CASSLKGALVYNSPLHF.

This clonotype has a handful of counts. V gene TRBV5-1 combines with J gene TRBJ1-5; D is unresolved. The CDR3 consists of 15 residues. Germline CDR1 is SGHRS and CDR2 is YFSETQ. V was trimmed by 4 bases and J by 5 bases, leaving 16 bases between them. The CDR3 spells CASSPQDGSYQPQHF. The DNA for the CDR3 is TGCGCCAGCAGCCCCCAGGACGGCTCATATCAGCCCCAGCATTTT.

This clonotype was recorded many times. The rearrangement links TRBV6-2 or TRBV6-3 to TRBJ2-7; no clear D gene. Germline V gene sequence: CDR1 MNHEY, CDR2 SVGEGT. There are 14 residues in the CDR3. The V gene lost 0 bases and the J gene lost 0 bases, with 6 bases spanning the gap. CDR3 region: CASSYSMRSYEQYF. Here the CDR3 DNA reads TGTGCCAGCAGTTACTCGATGCGCTCCTACGAGCAGTACTTC.

The chain uses TRBV5-1 and TRBJ2-3; the D is unclear. The germline V gene has CDR1 SGHRS and CDR2 YFSETQ. The CDR3 spans 16 residues. Deletions cut 0 bases from V and 0 bases from J, with 11 bases between. CDR3 amino acids: CASSLEQTISTDTQYF. The CDR3 region has the DNA TGCGCCAGCAGCTTGGAACAGACGATTAGCACAGATACGCAGTATTTT. Based on the CDR3 plus reference TRBV5-1 and TRBJ2-3, the full variable domain is KAGVTQTPRYLIKTRGQQVTLSCSPISGHRSVSWYQQTPGQGLQFLFEYFSETQRNKGNFPGRFSGRQFSNSRSEMNVSTLELGDSALYLCASSLEQTISTDTQYFGPGTRLTVL.

This clonotype turned up a few times. The chain is built from TRBV4-2 and TRBJ2-5; tentatively, D is TRBD2 (5 bases). Germline V gene data show CDR1 as LGHNA and CDR2 as YNFKEQ. This CDR3 comprises 13 residues. Trimming took 1 base from V and 4 from J, leaving 7 bases between them. The CDR3 region is CASSQAEGETQYF. The CDR3 bases are TGTGCCAGCAGCCAAGCCGAGGGAGAGACCCAGTACTTC.

In this sample, this clonotype turned up a few times. The chain joins TRBV7-6 to TRBJ2-3, with no clear D. V was clipped by 5 bases and J by 10 bases, with 13 bases between them. The CDR3 runs to 12 residues. Per the germline V gene, CDR1 is SGHVS and CDR2 is FNYEAQ. CDR3 sequence: CASSQPFTAQYF. Here the CDR3 DNA reads TGTGCCAGCAGCCAACCCTTTACTGCGCAGTATTTT.

This clonotype was seen a few times. This rearrangement joins TRBV9 to TRBJ1-2; 8 positions match TRBD1. The germline CDR1 and CDR2 sequences are SGDLS and YYNGEE. The CDR3 is 14 residues long. With V trimmed by 3 bases and J by 2 bases, 3 bases remained unmatched. This chain's CDR3 is CASSAGQGNYGYTF. For the CDR3, the DNA is TGTGCCAGCAGCGCCGGACAGGGAAACTATGGCTACACCTTC.